The next 14 T cell receptor beta chains were all read from a single sample in a study of T cells after yellow fever vaccination. TCRdb reprocessed the 5' RACE reads with MiXCR, giving one entry per CDR3 protein. This sample has around 340,000 distinct CDR3 sequences, with 9.5% to 15% found just once. The sample consisted of CD4+ T cells sorted from PBMCs, taken 15 days after the yellow fever booster vaccination. These receptors originate from a man in his late teens or twenties who received the YFV17D yellow fever vaccine.

This clonotype was counted only a few times. The chain employs TRBV7-8 and TRBJ1-5; a possible D gene is TRBD1 (5 bases). The CDR3 totals 17 residues. The germline V gene has CDR1 SGHVS and CDR2 FQNEAQ. V lost 2 bases and J 1 base, leaving 15 bases between the germline ends. CDR3 coding DNA: TGTGCCAGCAGCTTATCCCGCCTCCAGGGAAGCAATCAGCCCCAGCATTTT. Translating it yields CASSLSRLQGSNQPQHF.

This clonotype has more than one count but fewer than ten. The chain recombines TRBV6-5 with TRBJ2-5; D is possibly TRBD2 (7 bases). Deletions cut 6 bases from V and 6 bases from J, with 17 bases between. In germline, CDR1 is MNHEY, CDR2 SVGAGI. CDR3 size: 14 residues. CDR3 in DNA: TGTGCCAGCAGCCCCGGGGGGCACGGACAGACCCAGTACTTC. As protein: CASSPGGHGQTQYF.

In this sample, this clonotype turned up a few times. CDR3 coding DNA: TGTGCCAGCAGCCAAGAACAGATGTTGAACACTGAAGCTTTCTTT. Translated: CASSQEQMLNTEAFF. This chain joins TRBV4-2 and TRBJ1-1, with no clear D. The CDR3 sequence is 15 residues long. CDR1 is LGHNA, CDR2 YNFKEQ, per germline. V was cut by 0 bases and J by 0 bases, with 8 bases left in between.

The chain recombines TRBV20-1 with TRBJ2-1; 8 bases map to TRBD2. Per the germline V gene, CDR1 is DFQATT and CDR2 is SNEGSKA (reference sequence). The ends lost 0 bases at V and 2 bases at J; junction bases unmatched: 3. The CDR3 spans 15 residues. CDR3 bases: TGCAGTGCTAGAGAGAGCGGGGGCCCCTACAATGAGCAGTTCTTC. Translated, it gives CSARESGGPYNEQFF.

V usage is TRBV5-4 and J usage is TRBJ1-1; 11 bases match TRBD1. Germline CDR1 SGHNT, CDR2 YYREEE (reference sequence). With V trimmed by 2 bases and J by 5 bases, 11 bases remained unmatched. The CDR3 has 17 amino acids. DNA for the CDR3: TGTGCCAGCAGCTTAACTTATACTGGACAGGGGGCGACTGAAGCTTTCTTT. Translating gives CASSLTYTGQGATEAFF.

Only a few counts were recorded for this clonotype. This chain connects TRBV12-5 to TRBJ2-2, with D perhaps TRBD2 (5 bases). The length of the CDR3 is 17 residues. CDR1 is LGHNT, CDR2 FRNRAP, per germline. V was pared by 3 bases and J by 2 bases, with 16 bases between. The CDR3 is CASGFPYSGINTGELFF. The CDR3 bases are TGTGCTAGTGGTTTCCCGTACTCGGGAATTAACACCGGGGAGCTGTTTTTT.

This clonotype has more than one count but fewer than ten. The chain is built from TRBV6-6 and TRBJ1-6; D is perhaps TRBD1 (5 bases). The CDR3 is made up of 13 amino acids. In germline, CDR1 is MNHNY, CDR2 SVGAGI (reference sequence). V was clipped by 4 bases and J by 8 bases, with 9 bases between them. DNA of the CDR3: TGTGCCAGCAGTTCGGGGGGTTATTCACCCCTCCACTTT. Amino acids: CASSSGGYSPLHF.

This CDR3 is CASSRRTGGLNTEAFF. For the CDR3, the DNA is TGTGCCAGCAGCCGGAGGACAGGGGGATTGAACACTGAAGCTTTCTTT. V usage is TRBV13 and J usage is TRBJ1-1, with TRBD1 matching 10 bases. J gave up 0 bases and V 5 bases, and 6 bases lay outside the gene matches. Germline V gives CDR1 PRHDT, CDR2 FYEKMQ (reference sequence). This CDR3 has 16 amino acids.

The table lists this clonotype with a few counts. The rearrangement links TRBV20-1 to TRBJ1-4; D is unresolved. V was trimmed by 3 bases and J by 5 bases, leaving 10 bases between them. CDR3 size: 13 residues. Germline V CDR1 and CDR2: DFQATT, SNEGSKA (reference sequence). Here the CDR3 reads CSARGVQNEKLFF. CDR3 coding DNA: TGCAGTGCTAGGGGAGTACAGAATGAAAAACTGTTTTTT.

This clonotype appeared a few times. The V and J genes are TRBV20-1 and TRBJ2-7, with D uncertain. CDR3 length: 12 amino acids. Trimming stripped 3 bases from V and 1 base from J, with 7 bases between. Germline lookup yields CDR1 DFQATT and CDR2 SNEGSKA (reference sequence). CDR3 sequence reads: CSASGDSYEQYV. For the CDR3, the DNA is TGCAGTGCTAGCGGCGATTCCTACGAGCAGTACGTC.

This clonotype appeared a few times. The genes are TRBV5-5 and TRBJ2-7; 8 positions match TRBD2. V was pared by 0 bases and J by 4 bases, with 3 bases of the junction left unmatched. Germline CDR1 and CDR2: SGHKS and YYEKEE (reference sequence). The CDR3 runs 14 residues. CDR3 loop: CASSLDPGGYEQYV. DNA for the CDR3: TGTGCCAGCAGCTTGGATCCGGGAGGGTACGAGCAGTACGTC.

In this sample, this clonotype turned up a few times. V usage is TRBV6-5 and J usage is TRBJ1-3, with unresolved D. Germline CDR1 MNHEY, CDR2 SVGAGI. The CDR3 runs to 13 residues. Between the trimmed V and J ends, which lost 1 base and 4 bases, there was a span of 5 bases. The CDR3, as DNA: TGTGCCAGCAGTTACTTCGGGGGAAACACCATATATTTT. It translates to CASSYFGGNTIYF.

The chain carries TRBV5-6 and TRBJ1-2; D is uncertain. V was shortened by 0 bases and J by 6 bases, with 9 bases between the two germline ends. The germline V gene encodes CDR1 SGHDT and CDR2 YYEEEE. CDR3 length equals 13 residues. The CDR3 sequence is CASSLAGFDGYTF. CDR3 coding DNA: TGTGCCAGCAGCTTGGCTGGGTTTGATGGCTACACCTTC.

The V call is TRBV5-1, the J call TRBJ2-5; TRBD1 is a possible D gene (5 bases). The V gene lost 1 base and the J gene lost 2 bases, with 12 bases spanning the gap. Germline loops: CDR1 SGHRS, CDR2 YFSETQ. The CDR3 loop spans 15 amino acids. CDR3 bases: TGCGCCAGCAGCTTGTTTGGTCAGGGACAAGAGACCCAGTACTTC. Translating it yields CASSLFGQGQETQYF.